A single sample is the source of the 13 T cell receptor beta chains below, sequenced in a study of identifying expanded T cells in peripheral blood. Clones were sequenced by immunoSEQ multiplex PCR, and TCRdb holds only the in-frame ones, with some missing. The data show 100,000 to 150,000 clones, over 65% seen once. Sequencing input: blood. These receptors were taken from a person aged 18-69 years in good health.

The V and J genes are TRBV2 and TRBJ2-7; D is possibly TRBD2 (6 bases). The CDR3 runs to 13 residues. V dropped 4 bases and J dropped 1 base, with 8 bases sitting between them. The germline V gene encodes CDR1 SNHLY and CDR2 FYNNEI. CDR3 nucleotides: TGTGCCAGCAGTGCGGCGGGGTCCTACGAGCAGTACTTC. The encoded protein is CASSAAGSYEQYF.

V and J are TRBV19 and TRBJ2-3; TRBD2 might be the D (5 bases). CDR3 length: 15 amino acids. The germline V gene encodes CDR1 LNHDA and CDR2 SQIVND (reference sequence). Trimming removed 3 bases at V and 1 base at J, with 11 bases between. Here the CDR3 DNA reads TGTGCCAGTAGTATTTTAGCGACCGGCACAGATACGCAGTATTTT. Protein product: CASSILATGTDTQYF.

The V call is TRBV4-3, the J call TRBJ2-3, with D tentatively TRBD2 (6 bases). The germline V gene encodes CDR1 LGHNA and CDR2 YSLEER. The CDR3 loop spans 17 amino acids. V lost 0 bases and J lost 4, with 17 bases in between. The CDR3 reads CASSQEGAGFSADTQYF. CDR3 bases: TGCGCCAGCAGCCAAGAAGGGGCGGGGTTCAGCGCAGATACGCAGTATTTT.

The chain links TRBV4-1 to TRBJ1-1; D gene uncertain. CDR3 size: 16 residues. The germline gives CDR1 MGHRA, CDR2 YSYEKL. Trimming pared 1 base from V and 1 base from J, leaving 13 bases between. The CDR3 nucleotides read TGCGCCAGCAGCCAAGGCCCCCCGGGCACGAACACTGAAGCTTTCTTT. This encodes CASSQGPPGTNTEAFF.

The chain is built from TRBV7-7 and TRBJ2-5; no clear D gene. Germline V gene data show CDR1 as SSHAT and CDR2 as FNYEAQ (reference sequence). The V end was cut by 1 base, the J end by 0 bases, with 3 bases between. The CDR3 is 13 residues long. The CDR3 coding sequence is TGTGCCAGCAGCTTAGTAGACCAAGAGACCCAGTACTTC. Translating it yields CASSLVDQETQYF.

This sequence joins TRBV9 and TRBJ1-6, with a tentative D call TRBD1 (5 bases). With 4 bases removed from V and 0 bases from J, the gap between germline ends came to 11 bases. CDR3 size: 16 residues. Per the germline V gene, CDR1 is SGDLS and CDR2 is YYNGEE. CDR3 region: CASSPSDSSYNSPLHF. In DNA, the CDR3 is TGTGCCAGCAGCCCTAGCGACAGCTCCTATAATTCACCCCTCCACTTT.

This clone was seen more than once but under ten times. The gene calls are TRBV5-4 and TRBJ2-2, with D unresolved. The CDR3 runs 13 residues. Germline assignment: CDR1 SGHNT and CDR2 YYREEE (reference sequence). V was shortened by 0 bases and J by 5 bases, with 5 bases between the two germline ends. CDR3 amino acids: CASSLVTTGELFF. CDR3 coding DNA: TGTGCCAGCAGCTTGGTAACGACCGGGGAGCTGTTTTTT.

This clone was observed a handful of times. The chain couples TRBV9 to TRBJ2-2; D not certain. The V end lost 0 bases, the J end lost 0 bases, and 9 bases lay between the germline ends. The CDR3 has 16 amino acids. Germline loops: CDR1 SGDLS, CDR2 YYNGEE. CDR3 coding DNA: TGTGCCAGCAGCGTAGCGGTGGGGTCGAACACCGGGGAGCTGTTTTTT. As protein: CASSVAVGSNTGELFF.

The chain has TRBV6-6 and TRBJ2-1; D is undetermined. This CDR3 contains 11 residues. The V gene's germline CDR1 is MNHNY and CDR2 SVGAGI (reference sequence). With 6 bases removed from V and 5 bases from J, the gap between germline ends came to 5 bases. CDR3: CASRENNEQFF. CDR3 DNA sequence: TGTGCCAGCAGAGAAAACAATGAGCAGTTCTTC.

This clone was recorded only once. The chain has TRBV18 and TRBJ1-1; no clear D. The germline CDR1 and CDR2 sequences are KGHSH and LQKENI. The CDR3 has 16 residues. Trimming shortened V by 1 base and J by 1 base, and 13 bases separated the two germline ends. CDR3 sequence reads: CASSPRMFWGNTEAFF. CDR3 bases: TGTGCCAGCTCACCACGTATGTTCTGGGGGAACACTGAAGCTTTCTTT.

The rearrangement uses TRBV5-6 and TRBJ2-5; no reliable D call. CDR1 SGHDT and CDR2 YYEEEE come from the germline V gene. V was trimmed by 1 base and J by 5 bases, leaving 6 bases between them. There are 12 residues in the CDR3. In DNA form, the CDR3 reads TGTGCCAGCAGCTTGAATTCTGAGACCCAGTACTTC. Translated: CASSLNSETQYF. The complete variable domain, with remaining parts taken from reference TRBV5-6 and TRBJ2-5, reads DAGVTQSPTHLIKTRGQQVTLRCSPKSGHDTVSWYQQALGQGPQFIFQYYEEEERQRGNFPDRFSGHQFPNYSSELNVNALLLGDSALYLCASSLNSETQYFGPGTRLLVL.

The J gene is TRBJ1-3, the V gene TRBV29-1, with a weak D call TRBD1 (6 bases). Trimming stripped 6 bases from V and 0 bases from J, with 12 bases between. CDR3 length: 14 amino acids. Germline V gene sequence: CDR1 SQVTM, CDR2 ANQGSEA. Here the CDR3 reads CSVVGGHSGNTIYF. The CDR3 nucleotides read TGCAGCGTCGTGGGGGGCCACTCTGGAAACACCATATATTTT.

This rearrangement joins TRBV5-6 to TRBJ2-7; D is undetermined. Trimming cost V 7 bases and J 4 bases, with 18 bases left between them. The CDR3 loop spans 14 amino acids. Germline V gene lookup returns CDR1 SGHDT and CDR2 YYEEEE. The DNA of the CDR3 is TGTGCCAGCTCAAATCCCCTCCTCAAATACGAGCAGTACTTC. Its translation: CASSNPLLKYEQYF.